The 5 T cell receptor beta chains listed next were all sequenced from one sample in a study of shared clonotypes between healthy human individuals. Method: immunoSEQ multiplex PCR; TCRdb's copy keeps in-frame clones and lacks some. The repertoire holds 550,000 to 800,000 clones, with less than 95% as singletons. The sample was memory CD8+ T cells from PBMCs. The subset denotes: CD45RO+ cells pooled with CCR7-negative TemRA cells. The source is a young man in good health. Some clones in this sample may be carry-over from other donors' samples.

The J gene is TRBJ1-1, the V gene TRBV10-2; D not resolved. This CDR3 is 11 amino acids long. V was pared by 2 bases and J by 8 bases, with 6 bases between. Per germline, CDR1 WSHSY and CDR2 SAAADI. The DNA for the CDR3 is TGCGCCAGCAGTGAGGGGGAAGAAGCTTTCTTT. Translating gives CASSEGEEAFF.

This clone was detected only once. DNA for the CDR3: TGTGCCAGCAGTGAAGATTTCGGGACAGCCTACAATGAGCAGTTCTTC. Amino acids: CASSEDFGTAYNEQFF. This chain uses TRBV6-1 with TRBJ2-1, with 7 bases that match TRBD1. The V segment lost 1 base and the J segment 2 bases; nucleotides outside the gene matches: 5. The CDR3 loop spans 16 amino acids. The germline V gene has CDR1 MNHNS and CDR2 SASEGT.

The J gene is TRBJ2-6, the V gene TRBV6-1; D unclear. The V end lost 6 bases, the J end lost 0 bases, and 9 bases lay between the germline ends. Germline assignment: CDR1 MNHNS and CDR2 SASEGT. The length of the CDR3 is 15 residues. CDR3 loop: CASRVDASGANVLTF. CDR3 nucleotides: TGTGCCAGCAGGGTGGATGCCTCTGGGGCCAACGTCCTGACTTTC.

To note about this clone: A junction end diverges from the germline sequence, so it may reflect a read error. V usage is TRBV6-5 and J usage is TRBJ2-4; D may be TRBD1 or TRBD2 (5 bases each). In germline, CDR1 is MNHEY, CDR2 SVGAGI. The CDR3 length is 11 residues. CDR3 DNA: TGTGCCAGCAGTGCCGGGACGGGCAAAAGTTTC. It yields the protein CASSAGTGKSF.

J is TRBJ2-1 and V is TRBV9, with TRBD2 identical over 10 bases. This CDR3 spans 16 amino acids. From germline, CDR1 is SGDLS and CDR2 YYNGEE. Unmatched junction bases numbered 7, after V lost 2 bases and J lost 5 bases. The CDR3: CASSVRTSGPHNEQFF. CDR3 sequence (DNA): TGTGCCAGCAGCGTCCGGACTAGCGGTCCACACAATGAGCAGTTCTTC.